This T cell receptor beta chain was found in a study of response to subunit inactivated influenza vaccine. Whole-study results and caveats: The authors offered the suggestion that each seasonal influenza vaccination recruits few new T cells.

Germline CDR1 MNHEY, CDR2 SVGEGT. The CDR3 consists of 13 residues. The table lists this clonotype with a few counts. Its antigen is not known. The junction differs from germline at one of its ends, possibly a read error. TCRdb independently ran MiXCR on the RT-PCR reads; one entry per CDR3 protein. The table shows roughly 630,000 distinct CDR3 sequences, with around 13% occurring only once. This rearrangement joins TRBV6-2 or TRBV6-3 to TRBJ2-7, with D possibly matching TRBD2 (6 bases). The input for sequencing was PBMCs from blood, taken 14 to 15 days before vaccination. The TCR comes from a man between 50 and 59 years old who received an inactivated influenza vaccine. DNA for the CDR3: TGTGCCAGCACCCTGGACGGGAGCTACGCGCAGTACTTC. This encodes CASTLDGSYAQYF.